The 16 T cell receptor beta chains reported below all come from one sample, sequenced in a study of shared clonotypes between healthy human individuals (dated by TCRdb to 2018 to 2020). CD8 naive samples were obtained by positive selection for CCR7 among CD45RO-negative cells, yielding a CD45RA+CCR7+ population from which TemRA cells were excluded. The library relied on the immunoSEQ multiplex PCR assay. TCRdb retrieved this table from immuneACCESS and kept in-frame rearrangements only. Not all clones are present; in checked studies, unresolved V genes account for under half, and no reason is known for the remainder. For this sample the table gives about 2.1 million clones, of which around 93% were detected only once. Jointly, the top ten make up under 2% of the sample. Material: naive CD8+ T cells from PBMCs. Sample cell subset or site, as interpreted from the label and publication: CD45RA+CCR7+. Receptors originate from a man aged 18 to 35 in good health. Some clones in this sample may be carry-over from other donors' samples.

This chain links TRBV4-3 with TRBJ2-1; 7 bases map to TRBD2. V shed 4 bases, J shed 6 bases, and the junction held 9 bases outside the gene matches. The CDR3 is made up of 15 amino acids. From germline, CDR1 is LGHNA and CDR2 YSLEER. The CDR3 DNA is TGCGCCAGCAGCCCGGGGCTAGCGGCGGCCAATGAGCAGTTCTTC. Protein sequence: CASSPGLAAANEQFF.

The J gene is TRBJ2-7, the V gene TRBV6-5; D gene uncertain. The CDR3 runs 14 residues. The germline gives CDR1 MNHEY, CDR2 SVGAGI. Trimming shortened V by 5 bases and J by 2 bases, and 13 bases separated the two germline ends. DNA of the CDR3: TGTGCCAGCAGTCCCTCCAGTGGGCCCTACGAGCAGTACTTC. Its translation is CASSPSSGPYEQYF.

The V gene is TRBV5-6, the J gene TRBJ1-2, with D unresolved. V was trimmed by 4 bases and J by 2 bases, leaving 9 bases between them. CDR1 and CDR2 (germline): SGHDT, YYEEEE. This CDR3 spans 13 amino acids. CDR3 nucleotides: TGTGCCAGCAGCCAAAACTCAAACTATGGCTACACCTTC. Amino acid sequence: CASSQNSNYGYTF.

The chain links TRBV19 to TRBJ2-3; D remains unclear. This CDR3 spans 15 amino acids. V was shortened by 3 bases and J by 1 base, with 11 bases between the two germline ends. Looked up from germline, CDR1 is LNHDA and CDR2 is SQIVND (reference sequence). The CDR3 reads CASSMEWEGTDTQYF. The DNA of the CDR3 is TGTGCCAGTAGTATGGAGTGGGAAGGCACAGATACGCAGTATTTT.

The V gene is TRBV7-8, the J gene TRBJ1-4; D remains ambiguous. V dropped 1 base and J dropped 8 bases, with 14 bases sitting between them. Germline lookup yields CDR1 SGHVS and CDR2 FQNEAQ. CDR3 length: 15 amino acids. The CDR3 coding sequence is TGTGCCAGCAGCTTAGGTGTTAGCTCAGGAGAAAAACTGTTTTTT. Translated: CASSLGVSSGEKLFF.

This clone showed up just once. Distinct nucleotide sequences in the sample also encode this CDR3. DNA for the CDR3: TGTGCCAGCAGTCCCTCCGGGACCCTATACGAGCAGTACTTC. It specifies CASSPSGTLYEQYF. The chain carries TRBV27 and TRBJ2-7; D tentatively fits TRBD1 or TRBD2 (5 bases each). The ends were cut back, 5 bases at V and 4 bases at J, with 15 bases in the middle. The CDR3 has 14 amino acids. Germline loops: CDR1 MNHEY, CDR2 SMNVEV (reference sequence).

V gene TRBV4-1 combines with J gene TRBJ2-7; D call uncertain. The CDR3 runs 14 residues. Germline-derived CDR1 and CDR2 are MGHRA and YSYEKL. Deletions cut 2 bases from V and 3 bases from J, with 11 bases between. CDR3 bases: TGCGCCAGCAGCCAAACACCTGACCACTACGAGCAGTACTTC. This gives the protein CASSQTPDHYEQYF.

This chain joins TRBV5-4 and TRBJ1-2; TRBD1 might be the D (6 bases). V gave up 4 bases and J gave up 6 bases, with 19 bases separating them. Germline V CDR1 and CDR2: SGHNT, YYREEE (reference sequence). The CDR3 has 15 residues. The CDR3 coding sequence is TGTGCCAGCAGCAGAACTACAGGGTTAAGGAATGGCTACACCTTC. This sequence encodes CASSRTTGLRNGYTF.

About this clone itself: The same CDR3 can be traced to other DNA sequences in this sample. The chain recombines TRBV9 with TRBJ2-7; 10 bases line up with TRBD1. V dropped 4 bases and J dropped 2; count of bases not matched to a gene: 3. The CDR3 sequence is 14 residues long. The germline V gene encodes CDR1 SGDLS and CDR2 YYNGEE. CDR3 nucleotides: TGTGCCAGCAGCACCGGGACAGGGGCCTACGAGCAGTACTTC. Its translation: CASSTGTGAYEQYF.

The rearrangement joins TRBV19 to TRBJ2-1; no firm D call. Trimming pared 5 bases from V and 7 bases from J, leaving 18 bases between. CDR1 and CDR2 from the germline V gene are LNHDA and SQIVND (reference sequence). The CDR3 runs to 15 residues. The CDR3 region has the DNA TGTGCCAGTAGTCCCATGGCGATAGATTTAAATGAGCAGTTCTTC. Translating it yields CASSPMAIDLNEQFF. The variable domain in full, with the rest retrieved from reference TRBV19 and TRBJ2-1, is DGGITQSPKYLFRKEGQNVTLSCEQNLNHDAMYWYRQDPGQGLRLIYYSQIVNDFQKGDIAEGYSVSREKKESFPLTVTSAQKNPTAFYLCASSPMAIDLNEQFFGPGTRLTVL.

This clone was counted a single time. The V call is TRBV4-3, the J call TRBJ2-1; a weak D match, TRBD2 (5 bases). Germline V lookup: CDR1 LGHNA, CDR2 YSLEER. The length of the CDR3 is 16 residues. Trimming cost V 0 bases and J 6 bases, with 15 bases left between them. The CDR3 is CASSQDSAGGLNEQFF. The CDR3 DNA reads TGCGCCAGCAGCCAAGATAGCGCGGGCGGTCTCAATGAGCAGTTCTTC.

V and J are TRBV28 and TRBJ2-7; the D gene is possibly TRBD1 (6 bases). This CDR3 is 18 amino acids long. V lost 4 bases and J 0 bases, leaving 22 bases between the germline ends. Germline V gene data show CDR1 as MDHEN and CDR2 as SYDVKM. The CDR3 sequence: CASSSTWIGRGSSYEQYF. The CDR3 DNA follows: TGTGCCAGCAGTTCCACCTGGATCGGAAGGGGGAGCTCCTACGAGCAGTACTTC.

The chain employs TRBV9 and TRBJ1-2; no clear D. Germline CDR1 SGDLS, CDR2 YYNGEE. CDR3 length: 13 amino acids. V was cut by 2 bases and J by 2 bases, with 7 bases left in between. The CDR3 nucleotides read TGTGCCAGCAGCGTGCGCGGGAACTATGGCTACACCTTC. Its translation is CASSVRGNYGYTF.

The table lists this clone with a count of one. The chain carries TRBV5-1 and TRBJ2-7; D is unresolved. CDR3 length: 13 residues. Deletions cut 0 bases from V and 7 bases from J, with 11 bases between. The germline V gene encodes CDR1 SGHRS and CDR2 YFSETQ. In DNA form, the CDR3 reads TGCGCCAGCAGCTTGGGGGGTTACGAGGAGCAGTACTTC. It is translated as CASSLGGYEEQYF.

This clone came up once. The CDR3: CASSQEYKAQKEEFF. DNA of the CDR3: TGTGCCAGCAGCCAAGAGTATAAGGCCCAGAAAGAGGAGTTCTTC. The gene calls are TRBV14 and TRBJ2-1; D not resolved. CDR1 and CDR2 from the germline V gene are SGHDN and FVKESK. This CDR3 has 15 residues. V was pared by 0 bases and J by 14 bases, with 20 bases between. Complete variable domain (other parts from reference TRBV14 and TRBJ2-1): EAGVTQFPSHSVIEKGQTVTLRCDPISGHDNLYWYRRVMGKEIKFLLHFVKESKQDESGMPNNRFLAERTGGTYSTLKVQPAELEDSGVYFCASSQEYKAQKEEFFGPGTRLTVL.

With regard to this clone: Within the sample, other DNA sequences also encode this same CDR3. This chain joins TRBV5-5 and TRBJ1-2; 7 bases agree with TRBD1. The CDR3 consists of 14 residues. With 1 base clipped from V and 2 bases from J, the junction kept 2 bases outside the gene matches. CDR1 and CDR2 from the germline V gene are SGHKS and YYEKEE (reference sequence). For the CDR3, the DNA is TGTGCCAGCAGCTTGTCAGGGGGGAACTATGGCTACACCTTC. It codes for CASSLSGGNYGYTF.